Listed here is a single TCR beta chain. This clonotype appeared many times. Its target antigen remains unknown. No base-level quality is on record; no much larger clone is a single base apart. The TCR beta CDR3 regions were amplified from the RNA transcripts. For the first round of RT-PCR on the TCR CDR3, the HTBI primer set was used together with the Qiagen OneStep RT-PCR kit. Libraries were constructed in a second round of multiplex PCR, after which size selection and purification were carried out. The libraries were sequenced on an Illumina HiSeq2000 using paired-end 100 bp reads. Concerning the study's data processing: Raw data were processed with SOAPnuke, discarding reads with adapters, uncalled bases, mean Phred below 15, or no exact constant-primer or identifier match. COPE v1.2.5 was used to merge high-quality paired reads, and clonotypes were defined as unique nucleotide sequences. MiTCR v1.1 was used to align clonotypes to the IMGT TRBV, TRBD and TRBJ reference segments. The analysis included only V-J combinations with a frequency above 0.0001, which together covered roughly 99% of the repertoires. The TCS score was defined as F50 (clonal expansion) divided by E x V (chaos), with BLOSUM62-based TCRdist calculated between CDR3 peptides within each V-J. Welch's t-statistics and random forest reduced several hundred V-J features to 10 to 15, which were used in a naive Bayes classifier (R e1071). TCRdb reran the public reads through fastp at Q25 and MiXCR, keeping productive beta chains. Entries are consolidated by CDR3 protein sequence, retaining the most common genes and DNA. The V and J calls were not made by the authors but by TCRdb's processing. The sample data list under 700,000 distinct CDR3 sequences, and over 15% of these were observed just once. The leading ten clones occupy about 17% of the sample.

CDR1 is given as MDHEN and CDR2 as SYDVKM, both from the germline V gene. Reading from cysteine to phenylalanine, the CDR3 counts 15 amino acids. The CDR3 DNA has 45 bases and is translated from base 1. The germline V and J ends show losses of 7 bases and 6 bases respectively, and no gene match explains 10 bases of the junction. Stable Graves' hyperthyroidism was defined as no progression to ophthalmopathy during 18 months of follow-up. Hyperthyroidism patients were aged 18 to 65 years and newly diagnosed, with disease duration of less than 2 months. Any patient with an uncontrolled infection, another autoimmune disease, pregnancy or lactation was excluded. Diagnoses were based on clinical symptoms, serum thyroxine and TRAb, thyroid ultrasound and orbital computed tomography. PBMCs were isolated from about 10 ml of fresh peripheral blood by Ficoll-Paque density gradient centrifugation. Total RNA was extracted with Trizol reagent, and quality was checked on an Agilent 2100 Bioanalyzer.

This specimen comes from a study of T cells in Graves' hyperthyroidism and ophthalmopathy (dated by TCRdb to between 2018 and 2021). Context from the whole study: Peripheral blood samples were taken at initial diagnosis, before any treatment was given. To identify TCR V-J signatures that set the groups apart, the researchers used a discovery cohort of 90 to 100 patients, made up of fewer than 50 with Graves' ophthalmopathy and some 55 with stable Graves' hyperthyroidism. Prospective prediction of ophthalmopathy was tested in an independent validation cohort of approximately 19 hyperthyroidism patients and around 16 patients who later progressed to ophthalmopathy. The 80 to 100 discovery patients were randomly divided into training and test sets at a 7:3 ratio. In addition, the study compared T-cell repertoires in thyroid tissue and in blood from roughly 6 Graves' hyperthyroidism patients. After sampling, hyperthyroidism patients received methimazole starting at 30 mg daily, and ophthalmopathy patients received high-dose intravenous methylprednisolone. The paper describes TCR Vbeta CDR3 sequencing of 120 to 150 peripheral blood samples, made up of 43 ophthalmopathy patients, around 73 hyperthyroidism patients and 17 progressor patients.

The paper as a whole reports these results and caveats: In validation, the model predicted progression to ophthalmopathy a median of about 5.9 months before onset, with roughly 70% sensitivity and 72.22% specificity. Most expanded thyroid clonotypes (frequency above 0.001) were also detected in blood, suggesting blood repertoires may reflect thyroid immune responses. Sample size was not statistically predetermined, and blinding of investigators to group allocation was not performed. Ophthalmopathy was separated from stable hyperthyroidism by a 13 V-J signature model, with around 90% sensitivity and approximately 81% specificity obtained in cross-validation and 80%/75% obtained in testing.

This receptor chain uses TRBV28 and TRBJ2-3, and 10 bases in between align with TRBD2. Sequenced: blood. The TCR sequence derives from a woman under 30 with Graves' hyperthyroidism. The CDR3 is CASTLLAGAADTQYF. The nucleotide sequence is given as TGTGCCAGCACCCTCCTAGCGGGAGCAGCTGATACGCAGTATTTT.